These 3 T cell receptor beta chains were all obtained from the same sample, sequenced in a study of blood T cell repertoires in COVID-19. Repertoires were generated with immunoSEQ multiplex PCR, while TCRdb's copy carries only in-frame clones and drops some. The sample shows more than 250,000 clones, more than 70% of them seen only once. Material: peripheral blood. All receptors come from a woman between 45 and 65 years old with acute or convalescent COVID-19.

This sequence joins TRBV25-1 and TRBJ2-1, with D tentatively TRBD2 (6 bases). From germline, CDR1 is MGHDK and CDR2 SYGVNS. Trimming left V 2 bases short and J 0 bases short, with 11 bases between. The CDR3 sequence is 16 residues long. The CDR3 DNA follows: TGTGCCAGCAGTGAAGGGGTAGCGGCCTCCTACAATGAGCAGTTCTTC. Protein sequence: CASSEGVAASYNEQFF.

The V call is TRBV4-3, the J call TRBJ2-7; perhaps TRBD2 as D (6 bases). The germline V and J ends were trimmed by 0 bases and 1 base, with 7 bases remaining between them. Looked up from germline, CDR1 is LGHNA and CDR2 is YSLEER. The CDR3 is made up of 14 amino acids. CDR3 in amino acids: CASSQDAGSYEQYF. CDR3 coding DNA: TGCGCCAGCAGCCAAGATGCGGGGTCCTACGAGCAGTACTTC.

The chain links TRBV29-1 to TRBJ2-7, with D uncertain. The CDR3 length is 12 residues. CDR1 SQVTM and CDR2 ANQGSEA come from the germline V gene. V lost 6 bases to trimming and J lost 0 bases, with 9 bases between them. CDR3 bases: TGCAGCGTGGGCCCTAGCTCCTACGAGCAGTACTTC. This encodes CSVGPSSYEQYF.